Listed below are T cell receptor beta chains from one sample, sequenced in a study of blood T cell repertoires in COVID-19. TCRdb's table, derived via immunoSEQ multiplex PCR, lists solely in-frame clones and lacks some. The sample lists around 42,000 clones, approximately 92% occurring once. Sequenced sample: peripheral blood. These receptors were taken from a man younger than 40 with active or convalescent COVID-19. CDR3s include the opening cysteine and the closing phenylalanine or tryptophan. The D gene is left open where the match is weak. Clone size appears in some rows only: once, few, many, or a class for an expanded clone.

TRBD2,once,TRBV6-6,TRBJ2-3,TGTGCCAGCATTAACCGACTAGCGGGGACAGATACGCAGTATTTT,CASINRLAGTDTQYF
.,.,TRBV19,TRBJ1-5,TGTGCCAGTAGTATTTGGGCCAATCAGCCCCAGCATTTT,CASSIWANQPQHF
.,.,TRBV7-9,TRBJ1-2,TGTGCCAGCAGCTTACGGACAGATGGCTACACCTTC,CASSLRTDGYTF
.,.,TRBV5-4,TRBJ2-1,TGTGCCAGCAGCGCGGACGGGACTCCGAATTACGAGCAGTTCTTC,CASSADGTPNYEQFF
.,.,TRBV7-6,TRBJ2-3,TGTGCCAGCAGCTTAGTTACTAGCCATTCAGATACGCAGTATTTT,CASSLVTSHSDTQYF
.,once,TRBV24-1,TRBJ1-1,TGTGCCACCAGTGATCCCTCCTTGGGGCCTGAAGCTTTCTTT,CATSDPSLGPEAFF
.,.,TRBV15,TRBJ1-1,TGTGCCACCAGCAGAGATCTAGGTTACACTGAAGCTTTCTTT,CATSRDLGYTEAFF
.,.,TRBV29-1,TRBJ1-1,TGCAGCGTTGAAGGGCTCAGGGCGAACACTGAAGCTTTCTTT,CSVEGLRANTEAFF
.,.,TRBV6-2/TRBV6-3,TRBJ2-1,TGTGCCAGCAGTAGCGGCTCCTACAATGAGCAGTTCTTC,CASSSGSYNEQFF
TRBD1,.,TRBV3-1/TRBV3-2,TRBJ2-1,TGTGCCAGCAGCCACCTCCAAGGGACAGGGACCGATGAGCAGTTCTTC,CASSHLQGTGTDEQFF
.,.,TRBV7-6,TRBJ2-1,TGTGCCAGCAGCTTAGGCACGGGAGTTAGTGAGCAGTTCTTC,CASSLGTGVSEQFF
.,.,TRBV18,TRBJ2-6,TGTGCCAGCATACAGGCGGCTTACTCTGGGGCCAACGTCCTGACTTTC,CASIQAAYSGANVLTF
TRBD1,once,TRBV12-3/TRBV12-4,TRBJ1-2,TGTGCCAGCAGCGACAGGGAAAAGGGTGGCTACACCTTC,CASSDREKGGYTF
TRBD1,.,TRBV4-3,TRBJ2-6,TGCGCCAGCAGCCAAGGCCCAAAGGGGGCCAGCTCTGGGGCCAACGTCCTGACTTTC,CASSQGPKGASSGANVLTF
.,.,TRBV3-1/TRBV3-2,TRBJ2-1,TGTGCCAGCAGTTACCGGAATGAGCAGTTCTTC,CASSYRNEQFF
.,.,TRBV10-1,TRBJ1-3,TGCGCCAGCCCGTGGACAGTCTCTGGAAACACCATATATTTT,CASPWTVSGNTIYF
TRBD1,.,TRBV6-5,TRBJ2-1,TGTGCCAGCAGTTACACCGGACAGGGTAGTGAGCAGTTCTTC,CASSYTGQGSEQFF
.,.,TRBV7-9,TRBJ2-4,TGTGCCAGCAGCTTAACTCAGGGGTCCCTAGCCAAAAACATTCAGTACTTC,CASSLTQGSLAKNIQYF
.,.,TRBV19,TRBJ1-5,TGTGCCAGTAGTATGGTTGGGGGGCAGCCCCAGCATTTT,CASSMVGGQPQHF
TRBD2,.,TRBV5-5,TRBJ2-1,TGTGCCAGCAGCCGAGCGGGGCCCTCCTACAATGAGCAGTTCTTC,CASSRAGPSYNEQFF
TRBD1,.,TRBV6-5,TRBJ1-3,TGTGCCAGCAGGAGTACAGGGGGCGTTGGAAACACCATATATTTT,CASRSTGGVGNTIYF
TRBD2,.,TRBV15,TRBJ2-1,TGTGCCACCAGCAGAGATCCCCAGCGGGGGGGAAGTGAGCAGTTCTTC,CATSRDPQRGGSEQFF
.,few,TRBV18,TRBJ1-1,TGTGCCAGCTCACCACAGTTCGCTATGAACACTGAAGCTTTCTTT,CASSPQFAMNTEAFF
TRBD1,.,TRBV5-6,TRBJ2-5,TGTGCCAGCAGCTTGGGACAGGGAGAGGGAGAGACCCAGTACTTC,CASSLGQGEGETQYF
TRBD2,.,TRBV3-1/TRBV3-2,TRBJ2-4,TGTGCCAGCAGCCGAGGTAGCGGGGGGAAAAACATTCAGTACTTC,CASSRGSGGKNIQYF
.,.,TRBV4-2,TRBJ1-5,TGTGCCAGCAGCCAAGATTGGTCAGGAAGCAATCAGCCCCAGCATTTT,CASSQDWSGSNQPQHF
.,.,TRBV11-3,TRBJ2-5,TGTGCCAGCAGCTCAGGGTTCCAAGAGACCCAGTACTTC,CASSSGFQETQYF
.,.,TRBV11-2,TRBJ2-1,TGTGCCAGCAGCTTATCACCGGGAGTCTCCAATGAGCAGTTCTTC,CASSLSPGVSNEQFF
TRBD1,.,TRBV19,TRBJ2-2,TGTGCCACCAGCGGACAGGGTCACACCGGGGAGCTGTTTTTT,CATSGQGHTGELFF
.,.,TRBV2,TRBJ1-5,TGTGCCAGCAGTCCTGGACAGAATAGCAATCAGCCCCAGCATTTT,CASSPGQNSNQPQHF